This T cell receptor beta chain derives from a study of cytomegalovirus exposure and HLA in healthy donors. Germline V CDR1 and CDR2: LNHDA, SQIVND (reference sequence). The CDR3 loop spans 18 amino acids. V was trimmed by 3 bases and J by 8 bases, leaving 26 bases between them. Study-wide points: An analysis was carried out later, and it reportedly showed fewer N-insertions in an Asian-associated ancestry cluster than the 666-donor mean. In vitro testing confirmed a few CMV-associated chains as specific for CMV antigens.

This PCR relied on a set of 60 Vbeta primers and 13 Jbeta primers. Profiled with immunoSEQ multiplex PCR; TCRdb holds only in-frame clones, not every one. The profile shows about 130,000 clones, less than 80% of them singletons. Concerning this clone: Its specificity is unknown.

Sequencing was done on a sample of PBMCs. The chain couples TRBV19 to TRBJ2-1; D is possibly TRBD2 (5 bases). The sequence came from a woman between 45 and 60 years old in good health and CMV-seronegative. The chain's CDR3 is CASSMPPEGRASKYEQFF. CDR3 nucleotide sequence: TGTGCCAGTAGTATGCCCCCCGAGGGAAGGGCTTCAAAATATGAGCAGTTCTTC.